Presented here are 24 T cell receptor beta chains from one specimen sequenced in a study of blood T cell repertoires in COVID-19. Clones were read by immunoSEQ multiplex PCR, and TCRdb kept only the in-frame ones, dropping some. The sample includes around 170,000 clones, around 90% of them seen just once. The sample consisted of peripheral blood. The receptors shown here come from a man aged 55-75 years with acute or convalescent COVID-19.

The chain uses TRBV7-3 and TRBJ1-6; 7 positions match TRBD1. Germline V lookup: CDR1 SGHTA, CDR2 FQGTGA. The CDR3 is 15 residues long. The trim removed 5 bases at V and 6 bases at J, leaving 7 bases unmatched. The CDR3 DNA sequence: TGTGCCAGCAGCGATGGGACAGTCCTTAATTCACCCCTCCACTTT. This sequence encodes CASSDGTVLNSPLHF.

This clone turned up a few times. J is TRBJ1-6 and V is TRBV2; no definite D call. Germline V gene lookup returns CDR1 SNHLY and CDR2 FYNNEI. V was clipped by 3 bases and J by 0 bases, with 6 bases between them. There are 15 residues in the CDR3. CDR3 in DNA: TGTGCCAGCAGTGAGTCCCACTCCTATAATTCACCCCTCCACTTT. It specifies CASSESHSYNSPLHF.

The rearrangement joins TRBV6-5 to TRBJ1-2; 11 nucleotides match TRBD1. The CDR3 has 13 amino acids. CDR1 is MNHEY, CDR2 SVGAGI, per germline. V shed 6 bases and J 7 bases; nucleotides not matched to a gene: 4. This chain's CDR3 is CASSPGTGGGYTF. The CDR3 coding sequence is TGTGCCAGCAGCCCCGGGACAGGGGGTGGCTACACCTTC.

The chain joins TRBV7-9 to TRBJ1-4; no clear D. Germline CDR1 SEHNR, CDR2 FQNEAQ (reference sequence). The ends were cut back, 7 bases at V and 0 bases at J, with 9 bases in the middle. The CDR3 totals 14 residues. The CDR3 nucleotides read TGTGCCAGCACCCCGTTTGCAACTAATGAAAAACTGTTTTTT. Protein: CASTPFATNEKLFF. Full variable domain (rest looked up from reference TRBV7-9 and TRBJ1-4): DTGVSQNPRHKITKRGQNVTFRCDPISEHNRLYWYRQTLGQGPEFLTYFQNEAQLEKSRLLSDRFSAERPKGSFSTLEIQRTEQGDSAMYLCASTPFATNEKLFFGSGTQLSVL.

The chain uses TRBV7-6 and TRBJ2-6; TRBD1 matches 9 bases. There are 15 residues in the CDR3. The trim removed 1 base at V and 6 bases at J, leaving 1 base unmatched. Germline loops: CDR1 SGHVS, CDR2 FNYEAQ. The CDR3 DNA reads as TGTGCCAGCAGCTTAGACAGGGGGCAGGCCAACGTCCTGACTTTC. It specifies CASSLDRGQANVLTF.

This chain links TRBV24-1 with TRBJ2-5, with TRBD1 as a possible D gene (6 bases). The length of the CDR3 is 11 residues. Germline-derived CDR1 and CDR2 are KGHDR and SFDVKD. V was trimmed by 9 bases and J by 6 bases, leaving 10 bases between them. The chain's CDR3 is CATEQGQTQYF. CDR3 coding DNA: TGTGCCACCGAGCAGGGGCAGACCCAGTACTTC.

The chain employs TRBV11-2 and TRBJ2-3, with unresolved D. The V end lost 6 bases, the J end lost 2 bases, and 6 bases lay between the germline ends. The length of the CDR3 is 12 residues. CDR1 SGHAT and CDR2 FQNNGV come from the germline V gene. In nucleotides, the CDR3 is TGTGCCAGCAGACGAGTCACAGATACGCAGTATTTT. This sequence encodes CASRRVTDTQYF.

The genes are TRBV6-2 or TRBV6-3 and TRBJ2-4; TRBD1 is a possible D gene (5 bases). Germline values: CDR1 MNHEY, CDR2 SVGEGT. The length of the CDR3 is 14 residues. Trimming left V 2 bases short and J 3 bases short, with 8 bases between. The CDR3 loop is CASSYQGSKNIQYF. The CDR3 region has the DNA TGTGCCAGCAGTTACCAGGGTAGCAAAAACATTCAGTACTTC.

The V gene is TRBV13, the J gene TRBJ2-1, with TRBD2 matching over 9 bases. The CDR3 is 16 amino acids. Trimming at V came to 4 bases and at J to 2 bases, leaving 6 bases not matched to a gene. Germline values: CDR1 PRHDT, CDR2 FYEKMQ (reference sequence). As DNA, the CDR3 is TGTGCCAGCAGCTCAACCGGGACTAGCCCCTACAATGAGCAGTTCTTC. Translating it yields CASSSTGTSPYNEQFF.

This chain uses TRBV4-1 with TRBJ2-1; TRBD1 aligns across 9 bases. The CDR3 runs 17 residues. Germline CDR1 is MGHRA and CDR2 is YSYEKL. Trimming at V came to 1 base and at J to 2 bases, leaving 6 bases not matched to a gene. In DNA, the CDR3 is TGCGCCAGCAGCCAAGGCGGCCGGACAGGGGCCTACAATGAGCAGTTCTTC. This codes for CASSQGGRTGAYNEQFF.

Of note for this clone: One junction end disagrees with the germline gene, perhaps due to a read error. Within the sample, other DNA sequences also encode this same CDR3. This chain links TRBV24-1 with TRBJ1-1, with a weak D call TRBD1 (5 bases). This CDR3 has 14 amino acids. Germline CDR1 and CDR2: KGHDR and SFDVKD. CDR3 protein: CATSEAGPNTEAFF. CDR3 bases: TGTGCTACCAGTGAGGCAGGGCCGAACACTGAAGCTTTCTTT.

V gene TRBV5-1 combines with J gene TRBJ2-2, with D tentatively TRBD2 (5 bases). Germline CDR1 reads SGHRS; CDR2 reads YFSETQ. This CDR3 is built from 14 residues. V lost 0 bases, J lost 7 bases, and 10 bases lay in between. The CDR3 protein is CASSLALGGGELFF. For the CDR3, the DNA is TGCGCCAGCAGCTTGGCCCTAGGAGGCGGGGAGCTGTTTTTT.

The genes are TRBV7-3 and TRBJ1-2; 8 positions agree with TRBD1. Germline values: CDR1 SGHTA, CDR2 FQGTGA. The CDR3 runs 15 residues. V dropped 3 bases and J dropped 3; count of bases not matched to a gene: 6. For the CDR3, the DNA is TGTGCCAGCAGCTTTACAGGGGGAAGTCACTATGGCTACACCTTC. The encoded protein is CASSFTGGSHYGYTF.

This clone was seen a handful of times. The chain links TRBV6-2 or TRBV6-3 to TRBJ2-4; D is ambiguous. Germline V gene data show CDR1 as MNHEY and CDR2 as SVGEGT. The germline V and J ends were trimmed by 5 bases and 0 bases, with 11 bases remaining between them. The CDR3 loop spans 15 amino acids. The CDR3 spells CASSPLTLAKNIQYF. DNA of the CDR3: TGTGCCAGCAGTCCGTTGACTTTAGCCAAAAACATTCAGTACTTC.

This chain connects TRBV11-2 to TRBJ2-7, with D possibly matching TRBD1 (5 bases). Germline V gene data show CDR1 as SGHAT and CDR2 as FQNNGV. V was pared by 2 bases and J by 6 bases, with 14 bases between. The CDR3 extends over 14 amino acids. The CDR3 sequence: CASSLIRDRGEQYF. Written as DNA, the CDR3 is TGTGCCAGCAGCTTAATCCGAGATAGGGGCGAGCAGTACTTC.

CDR3 sequence: CASSLGQGWTGELFF. DNA of the CDR3: TGTGCCAGCAGCTTAGGACAGGGATGGACCGGGGAGCTGTTTTTT. This chain connects TRBV11-2 to TRBJ2-2; the match to TRBD1 covers 7 bases. The CDR3 totals 15 residues. Per the germline V gene, CDR1 is SGHAT and CDR2 is FQNNGV. V gave up 1 base and J gave up 5 bases; unmatched junction bases: 4.

The chain joins TRBV5-1 to TRBJ1-3; D is unclear. V was trimmed by 0 bases and J by 1 base, leaving 11 bases between them. Germline V gene data show CDR1 as SGHRS and CDR2 as YFSETQ. The CDR3 runs 16 residues. The CDR3 coding sequence is TGCGCCAGCAGCTTGGCCGAAGTGACTTCTGGAAACACCATATATTTT. The encoded protein is CASSLAEVTSGNTIYF.

This sequence joins TRBV15 and TRBJ2-1, with no clear D. The CDR3 is 14 residues long. The germline CDR1 and CDR2 sequences are LNHNV and YYDKDF (reference sequence). The ends were cut back, 8 bases at V and 8 bases at J, with 19 bases in the middle. CDR3 protein: CATSSALHRDEQFF. CDR3 DNA: TGTGCCACCTCCTCTGCCTTACACCGTGATGAGCAGTTCTTC.

The V and J genes are TRBV6-5 and TRBJ1-1; 9 nucleotides align to TRBD1. The ends lost 5 bases at V and 7 bases at J; junction bases unmatched: 8. Per the germline V gene, CDR1 is MNHEY and CDR2 is SVGAGI. The CDR3 runs 14 residues. The CDR3 spells CASSNRGLGNEAFF. The CDR3 coding sequence is TGTGCCAGCAGTAACAGGGGGCTCGGTAATGAAGCTTTCTTT.

This clone has just a few counts. This rearrangement joins TRBV7-9 to TRBJ2-7; a possible D gene is TRBD2 (5 bases). V was cut by 2 bases and J by 5 bases, with 13 bases left in between. CDR3 size: 14 residues. CDR1 is SEHNR and CDR2 is FQNEAQ in the germline V gene (reference sequence). This CDR3 is CASSLTLREDEQYF. The CDR3 nucleotides are TGTGCCAGCAGCTTAACCCTACGGGAAGACGAGCAGTACTTC.

The CDR3, as DNA: TGTGCCACCAGCAGAGTATCGGGTAACTACAATGAGCAGTTCTTC. Residues: CATSRVSGNYNEQFF. The genes are TRBV15 and TRBJ2-1, with no clear D. CDR1 LNHNV and CDR2 YYDKDF come from the germline V gene (reference sequence). The CDR3 runs to 15 residues. V lost 1 base, J lost 3 bases, and 10 bases lay in between.

The gene calls are TRBV6-6 and TRBJ1-5; 7 bases match TRBD1. CDR1 MNHNY and CDR2 SVGAGI come from the germline V gene (reference sequence). Unmatched junction bases numbered 7, after V lost 6 bases and J lost 5 bases. The CDR3 length is 14 residues. CDR3 sequence: CASRPPGGDQPQHF. The CDR3 DNA is TGTGCCAGCAGGCCACCAGGGGGAGATCAGCCCCAGCATTTT.

The chain is built from TRBV5-3 and TRBJ1-3, with D unresolved. TRBV5-3 is labeled an ORF, and its function is uncertain. The CDR3 contains 15 residues. V dropped 0 bases and J dropped 5 bases, with 12 bases sitting between them. The CDR3 sequence: CARSLAGEGRNTIYF. The CDR3, as DNA: TGTGCCAGAAGCTTGGCCGGGGAGGGTAGAAACACCATATATTTT.

As DNA, the CDR3 is TGTGCCACCTGGGACAGGCGTAAACTGTTTTTT. Its translation is CATWDRRKLFF. This rearrangement joins TRBV27 to TRBJ1-4, with TRBD1 identical over 8 bases. CDR1 is MNHEY, CDR2 SMNVEV, per germline (reference sequence). The CDR3 is 11 residues long. Trimming at V came to 10 bases and at J to 11 bases, leaving 6 bases not matched to a gene.